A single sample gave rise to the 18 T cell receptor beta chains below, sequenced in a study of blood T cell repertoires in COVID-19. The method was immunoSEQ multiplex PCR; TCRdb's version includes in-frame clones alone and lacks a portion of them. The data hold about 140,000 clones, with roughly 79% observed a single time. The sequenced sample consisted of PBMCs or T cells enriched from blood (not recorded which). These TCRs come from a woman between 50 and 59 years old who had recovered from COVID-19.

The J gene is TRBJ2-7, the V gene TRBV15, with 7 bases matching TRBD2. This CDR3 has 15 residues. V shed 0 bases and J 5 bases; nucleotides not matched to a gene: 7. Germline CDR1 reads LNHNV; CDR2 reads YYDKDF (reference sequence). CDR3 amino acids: CATSRDPGGADEQYF. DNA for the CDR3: TGTGCCACCAGCAGAGATCCGGGAGGAGCGGACGAGCAGTACTTC.

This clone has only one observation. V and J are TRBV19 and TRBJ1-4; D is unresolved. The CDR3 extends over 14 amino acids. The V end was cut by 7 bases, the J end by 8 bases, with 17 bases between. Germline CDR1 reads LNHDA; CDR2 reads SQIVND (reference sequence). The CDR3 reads CASMVGGNQEKLFF. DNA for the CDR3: TGTGCCAGTATGGTTGGCGGGAATCAAGAAAAACTGTTTTTT.

CDR3 residues: CASSRRDNEQYF. In DNA form, the CDR3 reads TGTGCCAGCAGCCGCCGGGACAACGAGCAGTACTTC. The chain employs TRBV11-3 and TRBJ2-7, with TRBD1 as a possible D gene (6 bases). V dropped 5 bases and J dropped 5 bases, with 10 bases sitting between them. Germline V gives CDR1 SGHNT, CDR2 YENEEA. This CDR3 is 12 amino acids long.

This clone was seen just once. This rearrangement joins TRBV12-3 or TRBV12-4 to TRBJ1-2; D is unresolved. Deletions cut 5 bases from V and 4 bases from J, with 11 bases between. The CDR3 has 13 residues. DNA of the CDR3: TGTGCCAGCAGTCCGGAGGGCCTCTATGGCTACACCTTC. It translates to CASSPEGLYGYTF.

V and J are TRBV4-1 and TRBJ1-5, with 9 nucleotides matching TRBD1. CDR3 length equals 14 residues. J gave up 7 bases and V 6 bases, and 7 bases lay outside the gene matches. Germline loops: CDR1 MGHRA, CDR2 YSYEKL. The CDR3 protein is CASRQQGAGQPQHF. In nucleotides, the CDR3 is TGCGCCAGCAGACAACAGGGGGCAGGGCAGCCCCAGCATTTT.

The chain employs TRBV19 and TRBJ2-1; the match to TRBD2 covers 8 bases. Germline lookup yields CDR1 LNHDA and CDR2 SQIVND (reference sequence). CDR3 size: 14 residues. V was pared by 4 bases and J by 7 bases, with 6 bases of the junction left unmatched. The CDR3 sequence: CASSSSGIRNEQFF. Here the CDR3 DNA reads TGTGCCAGTAGTAGTAGCGGGATTAGGAATGAGCAGTTCTTC. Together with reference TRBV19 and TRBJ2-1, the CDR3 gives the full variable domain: DGGITQSPKYLFRKEGQNVTLSCEQNLNHDAMYWYRQDPGQGLRLIYYSQIVNDFQKGDIAEGYSVSREKKESFPLTVTSAQKNPTAFYLCASSSSGIRNEQFFGPGTRLTVL.

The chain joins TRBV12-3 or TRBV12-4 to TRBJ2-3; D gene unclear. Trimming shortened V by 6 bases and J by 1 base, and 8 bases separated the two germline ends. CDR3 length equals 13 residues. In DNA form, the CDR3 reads TGTGCCAGCAGCGGGTCCGGCACAGATACGCAGTATTTT. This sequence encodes CASSGSGTDTQYF.

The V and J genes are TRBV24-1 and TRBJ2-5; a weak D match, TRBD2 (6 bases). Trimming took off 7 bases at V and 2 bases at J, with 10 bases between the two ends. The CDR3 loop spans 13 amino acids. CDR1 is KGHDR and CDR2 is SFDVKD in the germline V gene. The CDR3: CATSRLGQETQYF. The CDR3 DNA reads TGTGCCACCAGCAGACTAGGACAAGAGACCCAGTACTTC.

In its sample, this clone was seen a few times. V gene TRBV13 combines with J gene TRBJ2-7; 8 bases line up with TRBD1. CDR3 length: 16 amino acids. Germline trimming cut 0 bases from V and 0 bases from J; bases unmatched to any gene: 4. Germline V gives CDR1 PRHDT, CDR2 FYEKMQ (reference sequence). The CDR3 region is CASSLGQGASSYEQYF. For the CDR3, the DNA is TGTGCCAGCAGCTTAGGCCAGGGGGCGAGCTCCTACGAGCAGTACTTC.

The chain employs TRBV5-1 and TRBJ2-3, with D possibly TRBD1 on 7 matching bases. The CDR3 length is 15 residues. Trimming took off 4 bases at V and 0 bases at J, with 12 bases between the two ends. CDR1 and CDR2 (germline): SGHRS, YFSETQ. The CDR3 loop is CASSRAGQSTDTQYF. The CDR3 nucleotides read TGCGCCAGCAGCCGGGCGGGACAGAGCACAGATACGCAGTATTTT.

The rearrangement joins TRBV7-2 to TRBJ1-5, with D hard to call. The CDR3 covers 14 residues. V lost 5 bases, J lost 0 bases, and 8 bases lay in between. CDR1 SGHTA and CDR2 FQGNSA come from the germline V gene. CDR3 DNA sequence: TGTGCCAGCAGCACAACCTTTAGCAATCAGCCCCAGCATTTT. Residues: CASSTTFSNQPQHF.

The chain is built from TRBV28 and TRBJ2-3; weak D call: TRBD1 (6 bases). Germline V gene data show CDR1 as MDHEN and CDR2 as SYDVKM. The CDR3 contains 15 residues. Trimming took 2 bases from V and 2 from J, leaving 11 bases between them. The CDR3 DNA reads TGTGCCAGCAGTTTACCGGCAGGGGTCACAGATACGCAGTATTTT. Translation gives CASSLPAGVTDTQYF.

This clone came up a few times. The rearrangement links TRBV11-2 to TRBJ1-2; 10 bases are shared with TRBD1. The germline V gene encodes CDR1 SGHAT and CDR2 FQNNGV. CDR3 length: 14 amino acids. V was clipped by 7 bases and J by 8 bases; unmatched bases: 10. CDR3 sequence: CASTIDRGRWGYTF. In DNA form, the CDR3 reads TGTGCCAGCACCATCGACAGGGGGCGTTGGGGCTACACCTTC.

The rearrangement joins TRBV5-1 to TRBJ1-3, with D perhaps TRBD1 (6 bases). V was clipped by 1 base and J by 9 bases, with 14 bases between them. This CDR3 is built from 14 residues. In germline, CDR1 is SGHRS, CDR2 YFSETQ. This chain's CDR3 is CASSLTGQSPTIYF. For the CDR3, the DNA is TGCGCCAGCAGCTTGACAGGGCAAAGCCCCACCATATATTTT.

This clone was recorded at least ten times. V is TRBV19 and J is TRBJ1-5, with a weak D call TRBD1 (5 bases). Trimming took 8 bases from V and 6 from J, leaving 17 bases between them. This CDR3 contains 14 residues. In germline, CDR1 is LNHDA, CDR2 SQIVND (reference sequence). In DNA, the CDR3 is TGTGCCAGTGGTAAAGGGCGGGGGACTCAGCCCCAGCATTTT. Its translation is CASGKGRGTQPQHF.

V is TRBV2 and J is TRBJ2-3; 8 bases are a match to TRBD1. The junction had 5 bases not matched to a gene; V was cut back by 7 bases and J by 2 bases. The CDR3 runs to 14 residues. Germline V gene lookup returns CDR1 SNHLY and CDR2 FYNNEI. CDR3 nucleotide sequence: TGTGCCAGCAACCGGGACAGGAACACAGATACGCAGTATTTT. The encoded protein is CASNRDRNTDTQYF.

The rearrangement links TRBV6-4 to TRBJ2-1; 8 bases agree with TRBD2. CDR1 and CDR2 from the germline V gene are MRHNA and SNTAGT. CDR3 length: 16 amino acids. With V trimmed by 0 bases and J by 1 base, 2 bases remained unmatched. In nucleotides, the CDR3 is TGTGCCAGCAGTGACTCGAGACTAGCGTCCTACAATGAGCAGTTCTTC. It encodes CASSDSRLASYNEQFF.

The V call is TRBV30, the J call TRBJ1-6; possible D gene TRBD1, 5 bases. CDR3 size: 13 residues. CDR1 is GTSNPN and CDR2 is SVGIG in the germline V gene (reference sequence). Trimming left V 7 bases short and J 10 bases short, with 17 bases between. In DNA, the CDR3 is TGTGCCTATCAGGGAGGCAGCGACTCACCCCTCCACTTT. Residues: CAYQGGSDSPLHF.